A selection of T cell receptor beta chains follows, all from one sample in a study of blood T cells in healthy people across ages. One entry per CDR3 protein results from TCRdb running MiXCR on the 5' RACE reads. This table holds 1.5 million to 2 million distinct CDR3 sequences, 35% to 50% found once. The specimen sequenced was blood. The receptors come from a human donor in good health. The CDR3 runs from the conserved cysteine through the conserved F or W. A D gene is named only where the DNA matches it firmly. The listing skips clone size in some rows; elsewhere it reads once, few, many or a size class.

clone_size d_call j_call v_call cdr3_length cdr3_nt cdr3_aa
few - TRBJ2-5 TRBV29-1 13 TGCAGCGTTTCGCTCAGAATGAGAGAGACCCAGTACTTC CSVSLRMRETQYF
- - TRBJ2-4 TRBV6-1 14 TGTGCCAGCAGTGAGGGGGGGCTAGTTCGTGAGCAGTACTTC CASSEGGLVREQYF
- - TRBJ2-3 TRBV4-1 16 TGCGCCAGCAGCCAGCATCCCCCCCAAGGAGCAGATACGCAGTATTTT CASSQHPPQGADTQYF
- - TRBJ2-2 TRBV4-3 12 TGCGCCAGGGTTTGGGGGACCGGGGAGCTGTTTTTT CARVWGTGELFF
few TRBD1 TRBJ2-1 TRBV29-1 13 TGCAGCGTTAACGTACAGGGGGGCGATGAGCAGTTCTTC CSVNVQGGDEQFF
few - TRBJ2-3 TRBV11-3 14 TGTGCCAGCAGTCGTGGATCTTACACAGATACGCAGTATTTT CASSRGSYTDTQYF
- - TRBJ2-1 TRBV11-2 15 TGTGCCAGCAGGGCCCTGGACAGAACCTACAATGAGCAGTTCTTC CASRALDRTYNEQFF
few - TRBJ2-6 TRBV4-2 16 TGTGCCAGCAGCCAATTAGCTCAAACGGGGGCCAACGTCCTGACTTTC CASSQLAQTGANVLTF
few TRBD2 TRBJ2-3 TRBV12-3/TRBV12-4 14 TGTGCCAGCAGTCAGAGCGGGGGGGCCCTGACGCAGTATTTT CASSQSGGALTQYF
- TRBD1 TRBJ2-1 TRBV7-8 15 TGTGCCAGCAGCTTAGCAGTGACAGGGGTCAATGAGCAGTTCTTC CASSLAVTGVNEQFF
- - TRBJ2-1 TRBV4-3 14 TGCGCCAGCAGCCACCTACAGGGCGCAAGGGAGCAGTTCTTC CASSHLQGAREQFF
- TRBD1 TRBJ1-4 TRBV7-2 15 TGTGCCGGCAGCTTATTTTCAGCAGGACAGGGACAAAGGTTTTTT CAGSLFSAGQGQRFF
- - TRBJ2-1 TRBV12-3/TRBV12-4 12 TGTGCCAGCAGTTTACCCTCTAGAGAGCAGTTCTTC CASSLPSREQFF
few - TRBJ2-1 TRBV20-1 15 TGCAGTGCCCTGGGGGGCGATAGCTCCTACAATGAGCAGTTCTTC CSALGGDSSYNEQFF
few TRBD2 TRBJ2-3 TRBV9 16 TGTGCCAGCAGCGAAAGGACTAGCGGGGATACAGATACGCAGTATTTT CASSERTSGDTDTQYF
- - TRBJ2-4 TRBV28 15 TGTGCCAGCAGTTATCAGGGGCCAGTGAAAAACATTCAGTACTTC CASSYQGPVKNIQYF
- TRBD1 TRBJ1-1 TRBV12-5 12 TGTGCTAGTGGTTTCCTAGGGGGCAGAGCTTTCTTT CASGFLGGRAFF
- - TRBJ2-1 TRBV28 16 TGTGCCAGCAGCCCCAACAGGAGCCCTCGTACCGATGAGCAGTTATTC CASSPNRSPRTDEQLF
- - TRBJ1-2 TRBV29-1 13 TGCAGCGTTGAAGCCATTGGGGGCCATGGCTACACCTTC CSVEAIGGHGYTF
once TRBD1 TRBJ2-2 TRBV15 15 TGTGCCACCAGCTCGGGACAGGGGAACACCGGGGAGCTGTTTTTT CATSSGQGNTGELFF
- TRBD1 TRBJ2-7 TRBV12-3/TRBV12-4 13 TGTGCCAGCAGCGCGGACAGGGGGGGCGAGCAGTACTTC CASSADRGGEQYF
- - TRBJ2-5 TRBV5-1 16 TGCGCCAGCAGCTTGTTTGGCCGGGGTGGGGAAGAGACCCAGTACTTC CASSLFGRGGEETQYF
- TRBD2 TRBJ2-1 TRBV3-1 15 TGTGCCAGCAGCCAGGGACTAGCGGGGGGCTATGAGCAGTTCTTC CASSQGLAGGYEQFF
few - TRBJ1-2 TRBV29-1 13 TGCAGCGTTGAATCGACCGCTTATTATGGCTACACCTTC CSVESTAYYGYTF
- TRBD1 TRBJ2-1 TRBV5-1 15 TGCGCCAGCAGCCTAGGACAGGGGGGAGACCATGAGCAGTTCTTC CASSLGQGGDHEQFF
- - TRBJ2-3 TRBV5-1 15 TGCGCCAGCAGCCCTCCGGGGTCGGTCACAGATACGCAGTATTTT CASSPPGSVTDTQYF
- - TRBJ2-7 TRBV5-1 13 TGCGCCAGCAGCTGGGCAGACGAGGACGAGCAGTACTTC CASSWADEDEQYF
- - TRBJ2-5 TRBV10-3 16 TGTGCCATCAGTGTGACGGACTCTCAACCACTGGAGACCCAGTACTTC CAISVTDSQPLETQYF
- TRBD1 TRBJ2-3 TRBV4-2 16 TGTGCCAGCAGCCTCCGACAGGGGCTACGCACAGATACGCTGTATTTT CASSLRQGLRTDTLYF
many - TRBJ1-6 TRBV29-1 12 TGCAGCGTCGGGACCGAGGATTCACCCCTCCACTTT CSVGTEDSPLHF
few - TRBJ2-7 TRBV19 14 TGTGCCAGTAGTATAGGACTAGGGGGTGGGAAGCAGTACTTC CASSIGLGGGKQYF
- - TRBJ2-4 TRBV4-3 15 TGCGCCAGCAGCCAAGTCACCGGGCCCCAGGCCATTCAGTACTTC CASSQVTGPQAIQYF
few - TRBJ2-5 TRBV20-1 14 TGCAGTGCTCCGACCCCAGGGTTTCGAGAGACCCAGTACTTC CSAPTPGFRETQYF
few - TRBJ2-3 TRBV6-2/TRBV6-3 14 TGTGCCAGCAGTAGACGACAGAGCACAGATACGCAGTATTTT CASSRRQSTDTQYF
many - TRBJ2-5 TRBV12-3/TRBV12-4 12 TGTGCCAGCAGTTTGAGGGTAGAGACCCAGTACTTC CASSLRVETQYF
- - TRBJ1-2 TRBV2 14 TGTGCCAGCACCGTGACACGAGCTAACTATGGCTACACCTTC CASTVTRANYGYTF
few - TRBJ1-6 TRBV10-3 14 TGTGCCATCACGGAATTTAAGGGCCATTCACCCCTCCACTTT CAITEFKGHSPLHF
once TRBD1 TRBJ1-6 TRBV20-1 16 TGCAGTGCTAGAGCCCGATTGGGACAGTTAAATTCACCCCTCCACTTT CSARARLGQLNSPLHF
- TRBD1 TRBJ2-5 TRBV15 15 TGTGCCACCAGCAGAGATGGGACAGACCAAGAGACCCAGTACTTC CATSRDGTDQETQYF
- - TRBJ1-1 TRBV29-1 15 TGCAGCGTTGTCGGACACATATCCATGAACACTGAAGCTTTCTTT CSVVGHISMNTEAFF
- - TRBJ1-1 TRBV6-4 16 TGTGCCAGCAGTGACTCTTATAGTTCAGGGTACACTGAAGCTTTCTTT CASSDSYSSGYTEAFF
- TRBD1 TRBJ1-1 TRBV7-2 15 TGTGCCAGCACCGGGACAGGGTCTCGGGTCACTGAAGCTTTCTTT CASTGTGSRVTEAFF
- - TRBJ1-4 TRBV5-1 14 TGCGCCAGCAGCTTGGGGCAGACAGCCGAAAAACTGTTTTTT CASSLGQTAEKLFF
- - TRBJ2-6 TRBV2 17 TGTGCCAGCAGTAGGGGGACACCACACTCTGGGGCCAACGTCCTGACTTTC CASSRGTPHSGANVLTF
- - TRBJ2-6 TRBV20-1 13 TGCAGTGCACGACCTGACGGAACCAACGTCCTGACTTTC CSARPDGTNVLTF
- TRBD2 TRBJ2-1 TRBV7-8 16 TGTGCCAGCAGCTCGGTAGCGGGGGGGCTTGTCAATGAGCAGTTCTTC CASSSVAGGLVNEQFF
- - TRBJ2-5 TRBV20-1 13 TGCAGTGCTCCTGGACGGTTACAAGAGACCCAGTACTTC CSAPGRLQETQYF
- - TRBJ1-6 TRBV20-1 11 TGCAGTGCTAGAAACGGATCACCCCTCCACTTT CSARNGSPLHF
few TRBD2 TRBJ2-4 TRBV12-3/TRBV12-4 13 TGTGCCAGCAGTATTAGCGGGGGGAACATTCAGTACTTC CASSISGGNIQYF